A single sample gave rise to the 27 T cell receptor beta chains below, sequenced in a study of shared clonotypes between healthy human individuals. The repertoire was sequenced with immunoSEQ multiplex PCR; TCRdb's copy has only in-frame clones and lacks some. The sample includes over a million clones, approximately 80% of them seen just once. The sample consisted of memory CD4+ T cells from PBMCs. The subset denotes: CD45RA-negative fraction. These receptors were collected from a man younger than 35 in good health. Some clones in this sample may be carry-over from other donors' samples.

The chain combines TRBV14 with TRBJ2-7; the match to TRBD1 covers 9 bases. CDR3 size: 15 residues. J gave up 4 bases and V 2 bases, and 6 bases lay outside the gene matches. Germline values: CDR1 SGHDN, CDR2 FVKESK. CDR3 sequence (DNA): TGTGCCAGCAGCCAATTCGGACAGGGGAAGTACGAGCAGTACTTC. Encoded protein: CASSQFGQGKYEQYF.

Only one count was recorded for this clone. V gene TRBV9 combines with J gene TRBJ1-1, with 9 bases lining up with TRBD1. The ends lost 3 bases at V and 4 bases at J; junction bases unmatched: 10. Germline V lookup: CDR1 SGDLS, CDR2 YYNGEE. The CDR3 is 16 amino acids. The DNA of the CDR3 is TGTGCCAGCAGCGAGGCCCCCGGACAGGGGAGCACTGAAGCTTTCTTT. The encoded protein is CASSEAPGQGSTEAFF.

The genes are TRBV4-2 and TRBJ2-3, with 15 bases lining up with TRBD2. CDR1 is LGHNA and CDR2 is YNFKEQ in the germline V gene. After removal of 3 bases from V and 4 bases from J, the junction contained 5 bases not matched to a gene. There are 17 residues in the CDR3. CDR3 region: CASSQGTSGRTADTQYF. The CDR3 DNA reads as TGTGCCAGCAGCCAGGGGACTAGCGGGAGGACGGCAGATACGCAGTATTTT.

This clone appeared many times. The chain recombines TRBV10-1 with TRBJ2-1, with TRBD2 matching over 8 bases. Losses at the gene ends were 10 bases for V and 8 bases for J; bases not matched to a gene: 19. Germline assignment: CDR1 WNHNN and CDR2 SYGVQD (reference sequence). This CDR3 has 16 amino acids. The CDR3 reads CAILRGAGGLCDEQFF. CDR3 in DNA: TGCGCCATTTTGAGGGGCGCGGGAGGTTTATGTGATGAGCAGTTCTTC.

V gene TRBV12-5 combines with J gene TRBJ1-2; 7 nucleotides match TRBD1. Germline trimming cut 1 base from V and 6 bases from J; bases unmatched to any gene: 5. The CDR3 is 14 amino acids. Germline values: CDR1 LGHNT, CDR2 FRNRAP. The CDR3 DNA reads TGTGCTAGTGGTTTGGACAGGGGATATGATGGCTACACCTTC. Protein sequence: CASGLDRGYDGYTF.

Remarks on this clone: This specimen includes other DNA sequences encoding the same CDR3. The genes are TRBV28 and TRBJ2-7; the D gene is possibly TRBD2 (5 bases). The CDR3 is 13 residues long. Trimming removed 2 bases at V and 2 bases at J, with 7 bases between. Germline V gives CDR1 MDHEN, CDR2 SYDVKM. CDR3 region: CASSLSGTYEQYF. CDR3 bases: TGTGCCAGCAGTTTAAGCGGCACCTACGAGCAGTACTTC.

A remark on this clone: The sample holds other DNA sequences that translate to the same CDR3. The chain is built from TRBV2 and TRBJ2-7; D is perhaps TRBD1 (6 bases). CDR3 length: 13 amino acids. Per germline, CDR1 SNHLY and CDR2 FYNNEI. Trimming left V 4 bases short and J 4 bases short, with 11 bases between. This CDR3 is CASSVGGRYEQYF. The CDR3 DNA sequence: TGTGCCAGCAGTGTTGGGGGCCGGTACGAGCAGTACTTC.

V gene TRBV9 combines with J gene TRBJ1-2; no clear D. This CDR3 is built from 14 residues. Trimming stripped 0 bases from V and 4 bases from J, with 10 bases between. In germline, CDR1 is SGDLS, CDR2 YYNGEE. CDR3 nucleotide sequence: TGTGCCAGCAGCGTAGGCTTAATTTCCTATGGCTACACCTTC. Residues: CASSVGLISYGYTF.

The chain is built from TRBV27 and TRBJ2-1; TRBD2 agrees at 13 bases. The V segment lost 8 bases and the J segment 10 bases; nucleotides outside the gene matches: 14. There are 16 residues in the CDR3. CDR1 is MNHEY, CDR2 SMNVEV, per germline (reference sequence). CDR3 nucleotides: TGTGCCAGCCGCCCCCGACTAGCGGGAGGCCTGGAGGAGCAGTTCTTC. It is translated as CASRPRLAGGLEEQFF.

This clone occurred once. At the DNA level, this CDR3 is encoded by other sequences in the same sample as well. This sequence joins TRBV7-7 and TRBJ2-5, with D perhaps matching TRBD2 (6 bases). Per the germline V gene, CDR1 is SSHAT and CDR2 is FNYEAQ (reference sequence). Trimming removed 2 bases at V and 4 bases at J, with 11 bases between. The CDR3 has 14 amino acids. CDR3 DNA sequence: TGTGCCAGCAGCTTAACGGGAGTTGGAGAGACCCAGTACTTC. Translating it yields CASSLTGVGETQYF.

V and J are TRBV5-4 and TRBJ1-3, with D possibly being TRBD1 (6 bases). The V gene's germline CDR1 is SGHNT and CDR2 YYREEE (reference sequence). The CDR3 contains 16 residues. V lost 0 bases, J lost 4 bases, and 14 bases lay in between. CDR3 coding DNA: TGTGCCAGCAGCTTGGGGGGGGCCCTAGTGGGAAACACCATATATTTT. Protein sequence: CASSLGGALVGNTIYF.

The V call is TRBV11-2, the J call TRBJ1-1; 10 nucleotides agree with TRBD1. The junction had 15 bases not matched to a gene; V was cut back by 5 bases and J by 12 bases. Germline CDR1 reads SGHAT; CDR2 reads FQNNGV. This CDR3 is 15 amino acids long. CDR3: CASSVPGTGVNKPFF. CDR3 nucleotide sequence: TGTGCCAGCAGCGTTCCCGGGACAGGGGTAAACAAGCCTTTCTTT.

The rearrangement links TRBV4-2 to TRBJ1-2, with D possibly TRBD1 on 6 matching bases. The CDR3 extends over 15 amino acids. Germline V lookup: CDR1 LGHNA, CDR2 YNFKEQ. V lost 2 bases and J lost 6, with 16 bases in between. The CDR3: CASSQTIGGANGYTF. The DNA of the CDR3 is TGTGCCAGCAGCCAAACTATCGGGGGGGCGAATGGCTACACCTTC.

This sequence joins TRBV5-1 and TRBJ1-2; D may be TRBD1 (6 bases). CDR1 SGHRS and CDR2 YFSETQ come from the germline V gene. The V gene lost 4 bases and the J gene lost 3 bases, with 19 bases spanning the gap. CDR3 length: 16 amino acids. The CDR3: CASSESLTGPYYGYTF. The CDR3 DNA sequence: TGCGCCAGCAGCGAGTCCCTGACAGGCCCTTACTATGGCTACACCTTC.

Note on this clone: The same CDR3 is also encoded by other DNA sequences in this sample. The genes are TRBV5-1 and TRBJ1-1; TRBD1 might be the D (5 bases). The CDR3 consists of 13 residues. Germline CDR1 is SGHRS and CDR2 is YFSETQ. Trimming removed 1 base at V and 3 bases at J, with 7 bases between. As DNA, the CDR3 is TGCGCCAGCAGCTTGAAACAGGACACTGAAGCTTTCTTT. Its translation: CASSLKQDTEAFF.

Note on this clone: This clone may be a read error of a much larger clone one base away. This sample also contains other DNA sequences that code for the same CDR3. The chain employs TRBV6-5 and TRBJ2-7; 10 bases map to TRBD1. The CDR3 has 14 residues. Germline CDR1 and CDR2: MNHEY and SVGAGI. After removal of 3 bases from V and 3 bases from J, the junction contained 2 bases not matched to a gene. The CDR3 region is CASSYRDRGYEQYF. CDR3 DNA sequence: TGTGCCAGCAGTTATCGGGACAGGGGCTACGAGCAGTACTTC.

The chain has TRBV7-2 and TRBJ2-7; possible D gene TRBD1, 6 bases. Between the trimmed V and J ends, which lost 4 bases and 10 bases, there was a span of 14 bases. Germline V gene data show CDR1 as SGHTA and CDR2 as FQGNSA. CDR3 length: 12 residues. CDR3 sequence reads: CASSSNTGIQYF. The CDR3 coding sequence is TGTGCCAGCAGCTCCAATACAGGGATTCAGTACTTC.

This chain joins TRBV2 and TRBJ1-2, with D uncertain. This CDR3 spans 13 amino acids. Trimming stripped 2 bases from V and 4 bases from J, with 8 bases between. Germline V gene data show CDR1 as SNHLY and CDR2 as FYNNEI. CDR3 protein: CASSEIMGYGYTF. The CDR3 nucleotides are TGTGCCAGCAGTGAAATAATGGGCTATGGCTACACCTTC. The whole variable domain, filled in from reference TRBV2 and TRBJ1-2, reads EPEVTQTPSHQVTQMGQEVILRCVPISNHLYFYWYRQILGQKVEFLVSFYNNEISEKSEIFDDQFSVERPDGSNFTLKIRSTKLEDSAMYFCASSEIMGYGYTFGSGTRLTVV.

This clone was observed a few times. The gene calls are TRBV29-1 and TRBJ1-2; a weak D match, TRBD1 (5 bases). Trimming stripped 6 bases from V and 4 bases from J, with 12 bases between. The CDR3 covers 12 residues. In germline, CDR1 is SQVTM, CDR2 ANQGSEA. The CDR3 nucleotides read TGCAGCGTCTCTTGGGGGACCTATGGCTACACCTTC. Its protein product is CSVSWGTYGYTF.

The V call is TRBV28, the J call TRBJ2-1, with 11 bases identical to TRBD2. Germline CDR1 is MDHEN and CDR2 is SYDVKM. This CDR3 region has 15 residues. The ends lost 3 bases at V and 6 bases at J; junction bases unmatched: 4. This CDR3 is CASSLPSGRRNEQFF. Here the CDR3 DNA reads TGTGCCAGCAGTTTGCCTAGCGGGAGGCGCAATGAGCAGTTCTTC.

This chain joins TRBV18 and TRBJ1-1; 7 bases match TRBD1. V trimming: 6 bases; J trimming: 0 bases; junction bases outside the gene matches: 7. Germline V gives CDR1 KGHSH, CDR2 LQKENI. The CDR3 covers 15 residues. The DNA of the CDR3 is TGTGCCAGCTCTCTCCGGACAGGAGTGAACACTGAAGCTTTCTTT. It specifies CASSLRTGVNTEAFF.

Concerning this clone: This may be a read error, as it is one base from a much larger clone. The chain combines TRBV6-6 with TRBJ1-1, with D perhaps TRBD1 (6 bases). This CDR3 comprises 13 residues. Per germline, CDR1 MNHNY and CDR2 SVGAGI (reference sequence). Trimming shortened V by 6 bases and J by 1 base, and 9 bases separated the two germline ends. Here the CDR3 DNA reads TGTGCCAGCAGGATACAGGGGAACACTGAAGCTTTCTTT. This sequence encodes CASRIQGNTEAFF.

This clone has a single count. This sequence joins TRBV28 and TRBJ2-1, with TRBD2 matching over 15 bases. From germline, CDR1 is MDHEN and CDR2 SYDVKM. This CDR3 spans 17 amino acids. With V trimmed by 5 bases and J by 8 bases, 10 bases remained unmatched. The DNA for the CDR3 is TGTGCCAGCAGTCGGACTAGCGGGAGGGCCGGTTGGCATGAGCAGTTCTTC. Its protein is CASSRTSGRAGWHEQFF. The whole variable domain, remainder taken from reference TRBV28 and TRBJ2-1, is DVKVTQSSRYLVKRTGEKVFLECVQDMDHENMFWYRQDPGLGLRLIYFSYDVKMKEKGDIPEGYSVSREKKERFSLILESASTNQTSMYLCASSRTSGRAGWHEQFFGPGTRLTVL.

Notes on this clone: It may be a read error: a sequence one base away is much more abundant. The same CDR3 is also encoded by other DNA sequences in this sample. CDR3 sequence: CASVSRLSDGYTF. The CDR3 DNA is TGTGCCAGCGTCTCCCGACTCTCCGATGGCTACACCTTC. This sequence joins TRBV28 and TRBJ1-2, with unresolved D. The CDR3 is made up of 13 amino acids. V shed 8 bases and J shed 6 bases, with 16 bases lying between them. Germline assignment: CDR1 MDHEN and CDR2 SYDVKM.

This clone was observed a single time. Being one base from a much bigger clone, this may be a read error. CDR3 in amino acids: CTISEGGSEAFF. CDR3 nucleotides: TGTACCATCAGTGAGGGAGGATCGGAAGCTTTCTTT. The J gene is TRBJ1-1, the V gene TRBV10-3; D not certain. From germline, CDR1 is ENHRY and CDR2 SYGVKD. The CDR3 consists of 12 residues.

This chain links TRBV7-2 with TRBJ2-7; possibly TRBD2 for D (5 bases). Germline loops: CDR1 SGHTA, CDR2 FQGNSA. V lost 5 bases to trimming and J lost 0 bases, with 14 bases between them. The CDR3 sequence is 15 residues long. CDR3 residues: CASSAYSVGSYEQYF. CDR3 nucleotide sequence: TGTGCCAGCAGCGCGTATAGCGTTGGCTCCTACGAGCAGTACTTC.

CDR3 in amino acids: CAWSATWGEQYF. The CDR3, as DNA: TGTGCCTGGAGCGCCACCTGGGGCGAGCAGTACTTC. The chain joins TRBV30 to TRBJ2-7; D ambiguous. The CDR3 extends over 12 amino acids. In germline, CDR1 is GTSNPN, CDR2 SVGIG (reference sequence). V was cut by 3 bases and J by 6 bases, with 12 bases left in between.